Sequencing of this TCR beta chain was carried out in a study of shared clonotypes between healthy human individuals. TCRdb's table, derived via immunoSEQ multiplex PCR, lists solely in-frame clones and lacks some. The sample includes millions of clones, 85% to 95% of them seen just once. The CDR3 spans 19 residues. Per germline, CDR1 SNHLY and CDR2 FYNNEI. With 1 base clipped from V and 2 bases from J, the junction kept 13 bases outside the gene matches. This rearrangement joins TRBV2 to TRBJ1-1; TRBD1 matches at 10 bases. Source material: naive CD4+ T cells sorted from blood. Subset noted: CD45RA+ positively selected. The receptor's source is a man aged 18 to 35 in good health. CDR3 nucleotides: TGTGCCAGCAGTGAAGGACAGGGGGCCCTACTCGTTAGAAACACTGAAGCTTTCTTT. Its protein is CASSEGQGALLVRNTEAFF.